This T cell receptor beta chain was observed in a study of T cells in Graves' hyperthyroidism and ophthalmopathy. Study-wide points: Stable hyperthyroidism and ophthalmopathy were separated using 13 V-J signatures. Model-based prediction identified ophthalmopathy a median around 6.7 months prior to its onset.

The ends lost 5 bases at V and 2 bases at J; junction bases unmatched: 7. The CDR3 covers 15 residues. Germline CDR1 MNHEY, CDR2 SVGAGI. RNA transcripts served as the template for amplifying TCR beta CDR3 regions. HTBI primers were employed in a first-round RT-PCR of the TCR CDR3. MiXCR, applied by TCRdb to the multiplex PCR reads, yields one record per CDR3 protein. The top ten clones hold under 20% of a sample with around 620,000 distinct CDR3 sequences, roughly 50% of them seen once. This clonotype was picked up one time. The antigen remains unidentified. Source material: peripheral blood or thyroid tissue (not recorded which). This chain links TRBV6-5 with TRBJ2-7; 9 nucleotides agree with TRBD1. The receptor was derived from an adult woman with Graves' disease, either hyperthyroidism or ophthalmopathy (not recorded which). For the CDR3, the DNA is TGTGCCAGCAGTAACGGACAGGGGACGACCTACGAGCAGTACTTC. Its protein product is CASSNGQGTTYEQYF.